One sample yielded the 20 T cell receptor beta chains listed below, sequenced in a study of cytomegalovirus exposure and HLA in healthy donors. Produced via immunoSEQ multiplex PCR; TCRdb's table is partial and in-frame only. Found here are over 150,000 clones, roughly 86% of them singletons; the top ten hold under 13%. Sequenced material: PBMCs. These receptors were obtained from a woman younger than 35 in good health and CMV-seropositive.

The V and J genes are TRBV14 and TRBJ2-1, with 10 bases matching TRBD2. The V gene's germline CDR1 is SGHDN and CDR2 FVKESK. The CDR3 contains 14 residues. The V gene end was trimmed by 7 bases and the J gene end by 5 bases; junction bases not matched to a gene: 5. This CDR3 is CASKLGLANNEQFF. The CDR3 bases are TGTGCCAGCAAACTGGGACTAGCGAACAATGAGCAGTTCTTC.

DNA of the CDR3: TGTGCCAGCAGCTTGGGACAGGGAAGGGATGAGCAGTTCTTC. This gives the protein CASSLGQGRDEQFF. The chain links TRBV5-6 to TRBJ2-1; 7 nucleotides line up with TRBD1. Trimming at V came to 0 bases and at J to 8 bases, leaving 5 bases not matched to a gene. The CDR3 sequence is 14 residues long. Germline V gene lookup returns CDR1 SGHDT and CDR2 YYEEEE.

This clone appeared once. This chain links TRBV14 with TRBJ2-3; D might be TRBD2 (6 bases). The CDR3 has 20 residues. Germline CDR1 SGHDN, CDR2 FVKESK. V lost 3 bases and J lost 0, with 25 bases in between. In DNA, the CDR3 is TGTGCCAGCAGCCACCGACGGCGGGGAGGCACCCGGTATAGCACAGATACGCAGTATTTT. Translating gives CASSHRRRGGTRYSTDTQYF. The full variable domain, with the rest looked up from reference TRBV14 and TRBJ2-3, is EAGVTQFPSHSVIEKGQTVTLRCDPISGHDNLYWYRRVMGKEIKFLLHFVKESKQDESGMPNNRFLAERTGGTYSTLKVQPAELEDSGVYFCASSHRRRGGTRYSTDTQYFGPGTRLTVL.

The V call is TRBV9, the J call TRBJ2-1; D is undetermined. Germline V CDR1 and CDR2: SGDLS, YYNGEE. The CDR3 sequence is 13 residues long. The V and J ends lost 1 base and 4 bases respectively, with 6 bases between them. DNA for the CDR3: TGTGCCAGCAGCGTATACTGGTACAATGAGCAGTTCTTC. Encoded protein: CASSVYWYNEQFF. The full variable domain, its missing parts supplied by reference TRBV9 and TRBJ2-1, is DSGVTQTPKHLITATGQRVTLRCSPRSGDLSVYWYQQSLDQGLQFLIQYYNGEERAKGNILERFSAQQFPDLHSELNLSSLELGDSALYFCASSVYWYNEQFFGPGTRLTVL.

This rearrangement joins TRBV30 to TRBJ2-6; D is undetermined. CDR1 and CDR2 (germline): GTSNPN, SVGIG (reference sequence). The CDR3 consists of 14 residues. Trimming pared 2 bases from V and 0 bases from J, leaving 5 bases between. CDR3 in DNA: TGTGCCTGGAGTATCTCCTCTGGGGCCAACGTCCTGACTTTC. Residues: CAWSISSGANVLTF.

Of note for this clone: An end of the junction differs from the germline gene, which may be a read error. The chain has TRBV5-1 and TRBJ2-1; 7 nucleotides agree with TRBD2. The length of the CDR3 is 13 residues. The germline gives CDR1 SGHRS, CDR2 YFSETQ. In nucleotides, the CDR3 is TGCGCCAGCAGTTTGGGGACTATGGTTGAGCAGTTCTTC. This gives the protein CASSLGTMVEQFF.

Turning to this clone: A much larger clonotype is one base distant, so this may be a read error. The chain links TRBV4-2 to TRBJ2-3, with D perhaps matching TRBD2 (6 bases). The CDR3 consists of 15 residues. V lost 1 base, J lost 1 base, and 9 bases lay in between. The germline V gene encodes CDR1 LGHNA and CDR2 YNFKEQ. Here the CDR3 DNA reads TGTGCCAGCAGCCAAGGACTAGTGGGCACAGATACGCAGTATTTT. Amino acids: CASSQGLVGTDTQYF.

The chain is built from TRBV28 and TRBJ1-1; no clear D. V was shortened by 6 bases and J by 0 bases, with 14 bases between the two germline ends. CDR1 is MDHEN, CDR2 SYDVKM, per germline. The CDR3 loop spans 15 amino acids. CDR3 protein: CASSPWGAMNTEAFF. CDR3 sequence (DNA): TGTGCCAGCAGCCCATGGGGAGCTATGAACACTGAAGCTTTCTTT.

V gene TRBV9 combines with J gene TRBJ2-1; D remains unclear. Germline CDR1 is SGDLS and CDR2 is YYNGEE. Between the trimmed V and J ends, which lost 0 bases and 6 bases, there was a span of 10 bases. The CDR3 extends over 14 amino acids. This CDR3 is CASSVGGASNEQFF. The CDR3 DNA sequence: TGTGCCAGCAGCGTAGGAGGTGCGAGCAATGAGCAGTTCTTC.

The rearrangement links TRBV6-4 to TRBJ2-1, with 12 positions matching TRBD2. The germline V gene has CDR1 MRHNA and CDR2 SNTAGT. V trimming: 5 bases; J trimming: 4 bases; junction bases outside the gene matches: 9. This CDR3 region has 17 residues. CDR3 residues: CASSTTSGSINYNEQFF. For the CDR3, the DNA is TGTGCCAGCAGTACGACTAGCGGGAGTATAAATTACAATGAGCAGTTCTTC.

This chain connects TRBV30 to TRBJ2-7, with 7 bases identical to TRBD1. Germline V CDR1 and CDR2: GTSNPN, SVGIG (reference sequence). J gave up 2 bases and V 6 bases, and 7 bases lay outside the gene matches. This CDR3 comprises 13 residues. CDR3 in amino acids: CACRRQGPYEQYF. CDR3 coding DNA: TGTGCCTGCAGGCGACAGGGACCCTACGAGCAGTACTTC.

The rearrangement links TRBV5-4 to TRBJ1-2; 7 bases line up with TRBD1. Germline assignment: CDR1 SGHNT and CDR2 YYREEE (reference sequence). There are 14 residues in the CDR3. Germline trimming cut 0 bases from V and 2 bases from J; bases unmatched to any gene: 1. Written as DNA, the CDR3 is TGTGCCAGCAGCTTGGCGGGACAGAACTATGGCTACACCTTC. As protein: CASSLAGQNYGYTF.

The rearrangement joins TRBV19 to TRBJ1-1, with D perhaps TRBD1 (6 bases). This CDR3 comprises 16 residues. The ends were cut back, 10 bases at V and 3 bases at J, with 24 bases in the middle. The germline V gene encodes CDR1 LNHDA and CDR2 SQIVND (reference sequence). CDR3 nucleotide sequence: TGTGCCACCACGCCATTCCACAGGGATCAGGACACTGAAGCTTTCTTT. Amino acids: CATTPFHRDQDTEAFF. Based on the CDR3 plus reference TRBV19 and TRBJ1-1, the full variable domain is DGGITQSPKYLFRKEGQNVTLSCEQNLNHDAMYWYRQDPGQGLRLIYYSQIVNDFQKGDIAEGYSVSREKKESFPLTVTSAQKNPTAFYLCATTPFHRDQDTEAFFGQGTRLTVV.

V gene TRBV18 combines with J gene TRBJ2-7, with unresolved D. CDR3 length: 14 amino acids. V was clipped by 2 bases and J by 2 bases, with 10 bases between them. Germline V gives CDR1 KGHSH, CDR2 LQKENI. CDR3 DNA: TGTGCCAGCTCACCAAAGGCGGATACCTACGAGCAGTACTTC. Residues: CASSPKADTYEQYF.

In this sample, this clone turned up once. V and J are TRBV7-3 and TRBJ1-2; D gene uncertain. V shed 0 bases and J shed 0 bases, with 5 bases lying between them. The CDR3 loop spans 14 amino acids. Germline loops: CDR1 SGHTA, CDR2 FQGTGA. The CDR3 is CASSLTGANYGYTF. CDR3 DNA sequence: TGTGCCAGCAGCTTAACGGGAGCTAACTATGGCTACACCTTC. Variable domain in full (rest from reference TRBV7-3 and TRBJ1-2): GAGVSQTPSNKVTEKGKYVELRCDPISGHTALYWYRQSLGQGPEFLIYFQGTGAADDSGLPNDRFFAVRPEGSVSTLKIQRTERGDSAVYLCASSLTGANYGYTFGSGTRLTVV.

This chain joins TRBV5-4 and TRBJ1-2; TRBD1 agrees at 8 bases. Looked up from germline, CDR1 is SGHNT and CDR2 is YYREEE (reference sequence). J lost 5 bases, V lost 4 bases, and 4 bases had no gene match. This CDR3 comprises 13 residues. CDR3 in amino acids: CASSPGQDYGYTF. CDR3 DNA: TGTGCCAGCAGCCCGGGACAGGATTATGGCTACACCTTC.

Comment on this clone: This sample also contains other DNA sequences that code for the same CDR3. The chain joins TRBV5-1 to TRBJ2-1; 8 bases map to TRBD1. CDR3 length equals 15 residues. Germline V gene data show CDR1 as SGHRS and CDR2 as YFSETQ. Trimming cost V 0 bases and J 4 bases; bases outside gene matches: 3. The CDR3 nucleotides read TGCGCCAGCAGCTTGGAGGGACAGGCGTACAATGAGCAGTTCTTC. Translating it yields CASSLEGQAYNEQFF.

V is TRBV19 and J is TRBJ1-2, with D possibly being TRBD1 (5 bases). CDR1 is LNHDA, CDR2 SQIVND, per germline (reference sequence). Deletions cut 6 bases from V and 2 bases from J, with 16 bases between. This CDR3 has 15 amino acids. CDR3 loop: CASSTNAGTNYGYTF. Written as DNA, the CDR3 is TGTGCCAGTAGCACCAATGCGGGGACGAACTATGGCTACACCTTC.

The chain uses TRBV4-1 and TRBJ1-3; D call uncertain. Deletions cut 3 bases from V and 2 bases from J, with 5 bases between. Germline CDR1 and CDR2: MGHRA and YSYEKL. CDR3 length: 13 residues. For the CDR3, the DNA is TGCGCCAGCAGCCACTTCGCTGGAAACACCATATATTTT. Its translation: CASSHFAGNTIYF.

V is TRBV2 and J is TRBJ2-3; D may be TRBD2 (5 bases). The CDR3 has 13 residues. Germline CDR1 reads SNHLY; CDR2 reads FYNNEI. Trimming cost V 8 bases and J 5 bases, with 14 bases left between them. This CDR3 reads CASLTLRGDTQYF. In nucleotides, the CDR3 is TGTGCCAGCCTCACCCTTCGGGGAGATACGCAGTATTTT.